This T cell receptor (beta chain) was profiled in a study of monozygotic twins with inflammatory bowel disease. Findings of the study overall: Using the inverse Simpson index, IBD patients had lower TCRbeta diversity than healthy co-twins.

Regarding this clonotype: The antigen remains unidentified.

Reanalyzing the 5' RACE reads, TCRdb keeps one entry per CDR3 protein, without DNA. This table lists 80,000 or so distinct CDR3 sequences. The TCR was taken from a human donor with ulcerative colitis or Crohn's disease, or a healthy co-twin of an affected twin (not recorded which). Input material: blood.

CDR3 loop: CASSDRQNTEAFF. This chain joins TRBV19 and TRBJ1-1; TCRdb's D call of TRBD1 is untestable without DNA. The CDR3 covers 13 residues. In germline, CDR1 is LNHDA, CDR2 SQIVND (reference sequence).